A selection of T cell receptor beta chains follows, all from one sample in a study of cytomegalovirus exposure and HLA in healthy donors. The assay was immunoSEQ multiplex PCR, and TCRdb's table has in-frame clones only and misses some. This table has under 80,000 clones, around 75% appearing once. Sequenced material: PBMCs. All receptors come from a man aged 45-60 years in good health and CMV-seropositive. The CDR3 runs from the conserved cysteine through the conserved F or W. A D gene is named only where the DNA matches it firmly. Only some rows state a clone size, as once, few, many or a class for expanded clones.

j_gene,abundance,d_gene,v_gene,CDR3aa,CDR3nt
TRBJ2-7,once,TRBD1,TRBV27,CASSFLHDLTGLPYEQYF,TGTGCCAGCAGTTTCCTCCATGATTTGACAGGGCTACCCTACGAGCAGTACTTC
TRBJ2-3,NA,TRBD1,TRBV5-6,CASSSDWGQGASMPDTQYF,TGTGCCAGCAGCTCGGATTGGGGACAGGGGGCGAGTATGCCAGATACGCAGTATTTT
TRBJ2-2,NA,TRBD2,TRBV6-1,CASSESPGGLAGGTRTGELFF,TGTGCCAGCAGTGAATCGCCCGGGGGACTAGCGGGGGGGACGAGAACCGGGGAGCTGTTTTTT
TRBJ2-1,NA,TRBD2,TRBV7-9,CASSLGTSDNNEQFF,TGTGCCAGCAGCTTAGGAACTAGCGACAACAATGAGCAGTTCTTC
TRBJ2-7,NA,NA,TRBV25-1,CASSQTHVHEQYF,TGTGCCAGCAGCCAAACGCATGTCCACGAGCAGTACTTC
TRBJ1-2,NA,NA,TRBV28,CASSFQGYGYTF,TGTGCCAGCAGTTTCCAGGGCTATGGCTACACCTTC
TRBJ1-2,NA,NA,TRBV5-1,CASSLGRGRDGYTF,TGCGCCAGCAGCTTGGGTAGGGGTAGGGATGGCTACACCTTC
TRBJ1-3,NA,TRBD1,TRBV4-2,CASSQVVTGRPSSGNTIYF,TGTGCCAGCAGCCAAGTAGTGACAGGGCGACCGAGCTCTGGAAACACCATATATTTT
TRBJ1-2,once,NA,TRBV7-9,CSSIHSEGWVSGYTF,TGTTCCAGCATCCACTCGGAGGGATGGGTGAGCGGCTACACCTTC
TRBJ2-4,few,NA,TRBV19,CASSTVGRGNIQYF,TGTGCCAGTAGCACTGTCGGCAGGGGAAACATTCAGTACTTC
TRBJ1-2,NA,TRBD1,TRBV12-5,CASGLTGQGPRFYGYTF,TGTGCTAGTGGTTTGACGGGACAGGGGCCCCGCTTCTATGGCTACACCTTC
TRBJ2-1,NA,NA,TRBV9,CASSQGGGNYNEQFF,TGTGCCAGCAGCCAGGGGGGCGGGAACTACAATGAGCAGTTCTTC
TRBJ2-1,NA,TRBD1,TRBV19,CASSPHRQGANEQFF,TGTGCCAGTAGTCCTCACCGACAGGGGGCTAATGAGCAGTTCTTC
TRBJ1-1,few,TRBD1,TRBV5-1,CASSTGQANTEAFF,TGCGCCAGCAGCACGGGACAGGCGAACACTGAAGCTTTCTTT
TRBJ1-1,NA,NA,TRBV6-6,CASTLRRGNTEAFF,TGTGCCAGCACCCTGCGACGGGGGAACACTGAAGCTTTCTTT
TRBJ1-5,once,TRBD1,TRBV5-5,CASSVDRVESIDQPQHF,TGTGCCAGCAGCGTGGACAGGGTGGAATCAATTGATCAGCCCCAGCATTTT
TRBJ2-3,NA,TRBD1,TRBV4-2,CASSQAVGQGTDTQYF,TGTGCCAGCAGCCAAGCCGTGGGACAGGGCACAGATACGCAGTATTTT
TRBJ1-1,NA,TRBD1,TRBV5-4,CASSLWSGGGEAFF,TGTGCCAGCAGCTTGTGGTCAGGGGGCGGTGAAGCTTTCTTT
TRBJ1-2,NA,NA,TRBV7-2,CASSLAVRNYGYTF,TGTGCCAGCAGCTTAGCGGTCAGAAACTATGGCTACACCTTC
TRBJ1-6,NA,NA,TRBV27,CASSPGDGLNSPLHF,TGTGCCAGCAGCCCCGGGGACGGACTAAATTCACCCCTCCACTTT
TRBJ1-2,NA,NA,TRBV19,CASSIYPLLSNYGYTF,TGTGCCAGTAGTATATACCCGCTACTTTCTAACTATGGCTACACCTTC
TRBJ1-1,NA,NA,TRBV19,CASKGQIFTEAFF,TGTGCCAGTAAGGGACAAATTTTCACTGAAGCTTTCTTT
TRBJ2-5,few,NA,TRBV15,CATSRDRGGQETQYF,TGTGCCACCAGCAGAGATAGGGGCGGTCAAGAGACCCAGTACTTC
TRBJ1-1,NA,NA,TRBV7-8,CASSPEGRAGTEAFF,TGTGCCAGCAGCCCGGAGGGGAGGGCCGGGACTGAGGCTTTCTTT
TRBJ2-7,NA,TRBD1,TRBV27,CASSLSWDRGHEQYF,TGTGCCAGCAGTTTATCCTGGGACAGGGGACACGAGCAGTACTTC
TRBJ1-1,NA,NA,TRBV6-5,CASLRQAGATEAFF,TGTGCCAGCCTCCGGCAGGCGGGCGCAACTGAAGCTTTCTTT
TRBJ2-1,NA,TRBD2,TRBV7-2,CASRTRTSGGLDEQFF,TGTGCCAGCAGAACAAGGACTAGCGGGGGGTTGGATGAGCAGTTCTTC
TRBJ2-2,NA,TRBD2,TRBV5-1,CASSLEAGGSTGELFF,TGCGCCAGCAGCTTGGAGGCGGGGGGAAGCACCGGGGAGCTGTTTTTT
TRBJ2-7,NA,TRBD2,TRBV9,CASSPQGISGSYEQYF,TGTGCCAGCAGCCCCCAAGGGATTAGCGGGTCCTACGAGCAGTACTTC
TRBJ2-3,once,NA,TRBV7-3,CASSPNSDGGPVYTQYF,TGTGCCAGCAGCCCCAACTCAGACGGGGGGCCAGTATATACGCAGTATTTT
TRBJ1-2,NA,NA,TRBV4-3,CASSKDYEMDYGYTF,TGCGCCAGCAGCAAAGACTATGAAATGGACTATGGCTACACCTTC
TRBJ2-3,NA,TRBD2,TRBV18,CASSPLPTGGGDTQYF,TGTGCCAGCTCACCCCTACCGACGGGGGGTGGGGATACGCAGTATTTT
TRBJ2-3,once,NA,TRBV27,CASSSYGAATDTQYF,TGTGCCAGCAGTTCCTACGGAGCCGCCACAGATACGCAGTATTTT
TRBJ1-1,NA,TRBD1,TRBV5-4,CASSYDRGPDTEAFF,TGTGCCAGCAGCTATGACAGGGGGCCGGACACTGAAGCTTTCTTT
TRBJ2-6,NA,TRBD2,TRBV7-2,CASSLSGRASGANVLTF,TGTGCCAGCAGCTTAAGCGGGAGGGCCTCTGGGGCCAACGTCCTGACTTTC
TRBJ1-1,once,TRBD1,TRBV11-2,CASSLGPGTGTGGEAFF,TGTGCCAGCAGCTTAGGACCAGGGACAGGGACCGGGGGTGAAGCTTTCTTT
TRBJ2-3,NA,NA,TRBV7-9,CASSLYGTRSTDTQYF,TGTGCCAGCAGCTTATACGGGACACGTAGCACAGATACGCAGTATTTT
TRBJ2-1,few,NA,TRBV4-3,CASSQDIIALIYNAQFF,TGCGCCAGCAGCCAAGATATCATAGCCCTCATCTACAATGCGCAGTTCTTC
TRBJ2-2,once,TRBD2,TRBV18,CASSPLTSVTGELFF,TGTGCCAGCTCACCGTTGACTAGCGTGACCGGGGAGCTGTTTTTT